This note documents a single T cell receptor (beta chain) sequence. Other DNA sequences from this sample encode an identical CDR3 as well. This record belongs to a study of blood T cell repertoires in COVID-19. Study summary: Samples of COVID-19 (acute and convalescent) were obtained from the United States, Italy and Spain. PBMCs, B-cell-depleted T cells, or T cells were the source of the cDNA or gDNA that made up the material.

Sequenced by immunoSEQ multiplex PCR; TCRdb stores in-frame clones only, minus some. The sample yields over 75,000 clones, 75% to 90% seen once. Germline V CDR1 and CDR2: LGHNA, YSLEER. V lost 1 base and J lost 3; bases outside the gene matches: 2. This CDR3 is built from 14 residues. The source material was peripheral blood. The TCR originated in a human donor in a cohort sampled during active COVID-19. The chain employs TRBV4-3 and TRBJ2-7; 8 bases line up with TRBD1. The CDR3 loop reads CASSQGQGYYEQYF. CDR3 DNA sequence: TGCGCCAGCAGCCAAGGACAGGGGTACTACGAGCAGTACTTC.